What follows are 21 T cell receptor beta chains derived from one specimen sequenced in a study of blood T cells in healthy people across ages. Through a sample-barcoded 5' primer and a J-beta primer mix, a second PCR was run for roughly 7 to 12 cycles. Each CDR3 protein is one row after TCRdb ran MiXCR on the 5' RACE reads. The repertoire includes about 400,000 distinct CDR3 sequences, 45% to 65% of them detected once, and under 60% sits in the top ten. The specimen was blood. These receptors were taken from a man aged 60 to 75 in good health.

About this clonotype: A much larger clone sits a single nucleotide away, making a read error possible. CDR3 coding DNA: TGTGCCAGCACCCACGGACGGTTCGATGGCTACACCTTC. Translated: CASTHGRFDGYTF. The rearrangement joins TRBV25-1 to TRBJ1-2; D is undetermined. V lost 7 bases, J lost 6 bases, and 15 bases lay in between. Looked up from germline, CDR1 is MGHDK and CDR2 is SYGVNS. The CDR3 covers 13 residues.

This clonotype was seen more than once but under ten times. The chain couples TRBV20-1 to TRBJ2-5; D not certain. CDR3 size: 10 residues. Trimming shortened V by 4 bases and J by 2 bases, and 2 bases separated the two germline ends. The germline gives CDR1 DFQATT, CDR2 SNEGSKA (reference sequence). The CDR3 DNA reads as TGCAGTGCTATACAAGAGACCCAGTACTTC. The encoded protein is CSAIQETQYF.

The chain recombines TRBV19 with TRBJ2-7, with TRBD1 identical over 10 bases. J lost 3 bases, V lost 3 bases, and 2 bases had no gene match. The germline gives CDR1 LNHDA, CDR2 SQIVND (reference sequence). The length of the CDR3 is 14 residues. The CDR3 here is CASSIRTGGYEQYF. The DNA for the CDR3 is TGTGCCAGTAGTATCCGGACAGGGGGCTACGAGCAGTACTTC.

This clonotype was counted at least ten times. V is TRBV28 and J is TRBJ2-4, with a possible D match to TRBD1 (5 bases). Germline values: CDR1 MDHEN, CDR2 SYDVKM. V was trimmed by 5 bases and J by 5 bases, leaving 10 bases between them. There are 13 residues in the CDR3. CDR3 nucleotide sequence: TGTGCCAGCAGTGGGCAGGGCGAAAACATTCAGTACTTC. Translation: CASSGQGENIQYF.

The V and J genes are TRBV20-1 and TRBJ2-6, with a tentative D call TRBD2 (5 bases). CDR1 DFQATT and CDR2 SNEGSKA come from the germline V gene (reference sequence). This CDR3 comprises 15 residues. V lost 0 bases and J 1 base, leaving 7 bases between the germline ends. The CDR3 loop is CSARERGSGANVLTF. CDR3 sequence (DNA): TGCAGTGCTAGAGAAAGAGGGTCTGGGGCCAACGTCCTGACTTTC.

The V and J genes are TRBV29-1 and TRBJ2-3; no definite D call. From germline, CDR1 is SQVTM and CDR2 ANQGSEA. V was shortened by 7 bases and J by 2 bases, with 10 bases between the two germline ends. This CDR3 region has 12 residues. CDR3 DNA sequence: TGCAGCGCCCAGGCCCCCACAGATACGCAGTATTTT. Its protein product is CSAQAPTDTQYF.

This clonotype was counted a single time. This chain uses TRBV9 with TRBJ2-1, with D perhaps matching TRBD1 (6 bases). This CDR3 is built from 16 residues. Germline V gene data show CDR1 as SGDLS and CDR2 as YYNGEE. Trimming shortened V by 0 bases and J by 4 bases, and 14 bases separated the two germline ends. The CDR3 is CASSVVGAGAYNEQFF. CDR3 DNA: TGTGCCAGCAGCGTAGTGGGGGCCGGAGCGTACAATGAGCAGTTCTTC. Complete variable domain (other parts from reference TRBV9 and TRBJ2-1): DSGVTQTPKHLITATGQRVTLRCSPRSGDLSVYWYQQSLDQGLQFLIQYYNGEERAKGNILERFSAQQFPDLHSELNLSSLELGDSALYFCASSVVGAGAYNEQFFGPGTRLTVL.

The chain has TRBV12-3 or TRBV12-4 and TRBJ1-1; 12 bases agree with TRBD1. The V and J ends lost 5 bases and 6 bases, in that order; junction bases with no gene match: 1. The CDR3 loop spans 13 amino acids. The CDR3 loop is CASSGTGGSEAFF. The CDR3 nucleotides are TGTGCCAGCAGTGGGACAGGGGGCTCTGAAGCTTTCTTT.

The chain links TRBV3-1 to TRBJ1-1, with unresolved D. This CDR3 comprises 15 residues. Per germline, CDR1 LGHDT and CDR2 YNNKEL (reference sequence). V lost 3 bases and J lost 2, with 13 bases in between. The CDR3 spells CASSQYWGRNTEAFF. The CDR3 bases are TGTGCCAGCAGCCAGTACTGGGGAAGAAACACTGAAGCTTTCTTT.

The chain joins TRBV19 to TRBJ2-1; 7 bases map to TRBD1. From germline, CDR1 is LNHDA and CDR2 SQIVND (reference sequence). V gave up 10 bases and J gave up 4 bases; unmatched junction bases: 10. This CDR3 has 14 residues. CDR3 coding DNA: TGTGCCACCCGACCGGGACAGCGATACAATGAGCAGTTCTTC. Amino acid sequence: CATRPGQRYNEQFF.

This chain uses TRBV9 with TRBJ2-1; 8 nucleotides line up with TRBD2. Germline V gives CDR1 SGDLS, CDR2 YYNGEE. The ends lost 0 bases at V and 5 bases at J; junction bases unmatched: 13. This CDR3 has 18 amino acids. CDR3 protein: CASSVALSSGARNNEQFF. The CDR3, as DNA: TGTGCCAGCAGCGTAGCTTTGAGTAGCGGGGCGAGAAACAATGAGCAGTTCTTC.

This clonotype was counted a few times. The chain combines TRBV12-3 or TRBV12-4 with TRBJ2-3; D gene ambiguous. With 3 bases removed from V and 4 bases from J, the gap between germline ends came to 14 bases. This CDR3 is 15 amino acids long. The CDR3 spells CASSFRRSSADTQYF. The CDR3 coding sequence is TGTGCCAGCAGTTTTAGGCGTAGCAGTGCAGATACGCAGTATTTT.

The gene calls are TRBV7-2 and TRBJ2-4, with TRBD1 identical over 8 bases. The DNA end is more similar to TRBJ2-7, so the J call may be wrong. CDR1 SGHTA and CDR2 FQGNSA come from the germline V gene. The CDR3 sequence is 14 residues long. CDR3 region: CASSAGQGAYEQYF. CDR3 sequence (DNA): TGTGCCAGCAGCGCCGGACAGGGCGCGTACGAGCAGTACTTC.

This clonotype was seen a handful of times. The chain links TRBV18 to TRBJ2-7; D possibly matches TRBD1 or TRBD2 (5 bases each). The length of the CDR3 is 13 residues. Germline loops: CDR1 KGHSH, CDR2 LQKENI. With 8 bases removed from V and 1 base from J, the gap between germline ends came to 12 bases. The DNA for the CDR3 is TGTGCCAGCCAGGGAGTTCGGTCCTACGAGCAGTACTTC. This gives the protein CASQGVRSYEQYF.

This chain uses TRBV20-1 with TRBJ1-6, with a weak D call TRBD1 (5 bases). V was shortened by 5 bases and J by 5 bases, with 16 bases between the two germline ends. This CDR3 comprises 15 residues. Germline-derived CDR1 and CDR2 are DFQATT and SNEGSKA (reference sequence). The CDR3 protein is CSARAGGRDNSPLHF. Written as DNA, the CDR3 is TGCAGTGCTCGGGCCGGTGGCAGGGATAATTCACCCCTCCACTTT.

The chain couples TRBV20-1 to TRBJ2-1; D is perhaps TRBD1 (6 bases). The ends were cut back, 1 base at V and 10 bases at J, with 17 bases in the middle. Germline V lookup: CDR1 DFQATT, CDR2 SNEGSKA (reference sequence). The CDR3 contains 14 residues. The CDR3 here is CSARGGVGRGEQFF. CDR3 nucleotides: TGCAGTGCTAGAGGGGGCGTGGGCAGGGGAGAGCAGTTCTTC.

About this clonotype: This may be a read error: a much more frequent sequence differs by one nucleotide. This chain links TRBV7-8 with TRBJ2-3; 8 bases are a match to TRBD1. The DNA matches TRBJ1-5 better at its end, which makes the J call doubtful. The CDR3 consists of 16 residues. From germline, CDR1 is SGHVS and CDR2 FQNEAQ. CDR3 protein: CASSSTRGPRTDTQHF. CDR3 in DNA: TGTGCCAGCAGCTCAACCAGGGGGCCCCGTACAGATACGCAGCATTTT.

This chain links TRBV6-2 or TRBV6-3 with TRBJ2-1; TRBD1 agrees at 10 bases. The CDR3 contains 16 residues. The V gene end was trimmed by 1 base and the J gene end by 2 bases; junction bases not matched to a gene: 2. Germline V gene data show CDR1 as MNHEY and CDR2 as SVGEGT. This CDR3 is CASSYLGQGTYNEQFF. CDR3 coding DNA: TGTGCCAGCAGTTACTTGGGACAGGGGACCTACAATGAGCAGTTCTTC.

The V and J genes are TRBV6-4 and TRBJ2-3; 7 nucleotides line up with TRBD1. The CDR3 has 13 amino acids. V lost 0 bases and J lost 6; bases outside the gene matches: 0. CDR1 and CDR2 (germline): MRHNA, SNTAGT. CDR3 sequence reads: CASSDSDRDTQYF. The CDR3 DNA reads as TGTGCCAGCAGTGACTCGGACAGGGATACGCAGTATTTT.

The CDR3 sequence is CASGTGENEQFF. The DNA of the CDR3 is TGTGCTAGTGGTACAGGGGAGAATGAGCAGTTCTTC. This chain links TRBV12-5 with TRBJ2-1; TRBD1 matches at 7 bases. With 5 bases clipped from V and 7 bases from J, the junction kept 2 bases outside the gene matches. Per the germline V gene, CDR1 is LGHNT and CDR2 is FRNRAP. This CDR3 contains 12 residues.

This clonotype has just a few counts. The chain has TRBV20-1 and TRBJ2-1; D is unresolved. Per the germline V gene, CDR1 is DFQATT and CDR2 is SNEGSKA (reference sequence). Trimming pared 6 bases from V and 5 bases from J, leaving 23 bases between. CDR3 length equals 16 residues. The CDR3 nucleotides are TGCAGTGCCAATAGCTGGGGAACGGTCTCGGACAATGAGCAGTTCTTC. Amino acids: CSANSWGTVSDNEQFF.